A selection of T cell receptor beta chains follows, all from one sample in a study of T cells of healthy individuals. From the 5' RACE reads, TCRdb called clonotypes with MiXCR, one entry per CDR3 protein. Here the sample spans around 80,000 distinct CDR3 sequences, approximately 5.4% being singletons. These receptors came from a female donor in good health. The CDR3 runs from the conserved cysteine through the conserved F or W. The order of the fields is V gene, J gene, clone size, D gene, CDR3 protein, CDR3 DNA. The D gene is left open where the match is weak. Rows may omit the clone size; those that give it use once, few, many or a size class.

TRBV4-2,TRBJ2-7,many,TRBD2,CASSQTPGLAGGGEQYF,TGTGCCAGCAGCCAAACTCCGGGACTAGCGGGAGGGGGCGAGCAGTACTTC
TRBV30,TRBJ2-4,few,.,CAWHDSGRAKNIQYF,TGTGCCTGGCACGATAGCGGTAGAGCCAAAAACATTCAGTACTTC
TRBV29-1,TRBJ1-3,many,.,CSAGTGPVGNTIYF,TGCAGCGCCGGCACAGGGCCTGTGGGAAACACCATATATTTT
TRBV6-6,TRBJ2-3,many,TRBD2,CASSYEAGGPIDTQYF,TGTGCCAGCAGTTACGAAGCGGGAGGGCCCATAGATACGCAGTATTTT
TRBV28,TRBJ1-2,many,TRBD1,CASKPSTGNGYTF,TGTGCCAGCAAGCCCTCGACAGGGAATGGCTACACCTTC
TRBV28,TRBJ1-1,few,.,CASRPGPGAFF,TGTGCCAGCAGACCCGGGCCGGGAGCTTTCTTT
TRBV28,TRBJ1-1,many,.,CASSLLGRSTEAFF,TGTGCCAGCAGTTTATTGGGCAGGTCTACTGAAGCTTTCTTT
TRBV25-1,TRBJ2-3,.,TRBD2,CASAAGIPDTQYF,TGTGCCAGCGCAGCGGGAATTCCAGATACGCAGTATTTT
TRBV7-9,TRBJ2-7,few,.,CASSSHIGGTQTYEQYF,TGTGCCAGCAGCTCCCATATAGGCGGGACACAGACCTACGAGCAGTACTTC
TRBV7-2,TRBJ2-7,many,.,CASSPESGHRGERYF,TGTGCCAGCAGTCCCGAATCGGGACACCGAGGAGAAAGGTACTTC
TRBV28,TRBJ2-7,.,.,CASSFVSRLVDQYF,TGTGCCAGCAGTTTTGTTTCTCGGCTCGTGGACCAGTACTTC
TRBV30,TRBJ2-1,few,.,CACGTLGNEQFF,TGTGCCTGCGGGACCCTAGGGAATGAGCAGTTCTTC
TRBV3-1,TRBJ2-1,few,.,CASSHLGTYNEQFF,TGTGCCAGCAGCCATCTGGGGACCTACAATGAGCAGTTCTTC
TRBV6-5,TRBJ2-7,.,.,CASSRSGEQYF,TGTGCCAGCAGCCGTTCGGGAGAGCAGTACTTC
TRBV24-1,TRBJ1-2,many,.,CATSESPVGGGGYTF,TGTGCCACCAGTGAGTCCCCTGTCGGGGGCGGAGGCTACACCTTC
TRBV12-3/TRBV12-4,TRBJ1-5,medium-sized,.,CASRYGAQGGQPQHF,TGTGCCAGCAGATATGGGGCCCAGGGCGGTCAGCCCCAGCATTTT
TRBV24-1,TRBJ2-3,many,.,CATSDYRADTQYF,TGTGCCACCAGTGATTATCGGGCAGATACGCAGTATTTT
TRBV6-5,TRBJ2-5,many,.,CASSPVGLRKETQYF,TGTGCCAGCAGTCCGGTGGGCTTGAGAAAAGAGACCCAGTACTTC
TRBV12-3/TRBV12-4,TRBJ2-1,many,TRBD2,CASSFSLLTSGYNEQFF,TGTGCCAGCAGTTTCTCACTACTGACTAGCGGCTACAATGAGCAGTTCTTC
TRBV12-3/TRBV12-4,TRBJ2-1,many,.,CASSLAHRGEQFF,TGTGCCAGCAGTTTAGCGCATAGGGGTGAGCAGTTCTTC
TRBV4-2,TRBJ2-1,many,TRBD2,CASSQYLAGGNEQFF,TGTGCCAGCAGCCAATATCTAGCGGGAGGCAATGAGCAGTTCTTC
TRBV13,TRBJ2-2,many,.,CASTKRGELFF,TGTGCCAGCACCAAAAGGGGGGAGCTGTTTTTT
TRBV20-1,TRBJ1-1,.,.,CSARTGGLEAFF,TGCAGTGCCCGGACGGGGGGCCTTGAAGCTTTCTTT
TRBV29-1,TRBJ2-1,.,.,CSVNVFNDNEQFF,TGCAGCGTTAATGTTTTCAATGACAATGAGCAGTTCTTC
TRBV6-5,TRBJ1-5,few,.,CASSYSSVQPQHF,TGTGCCAGCAGCTACTCCTCAGTTCAGCCCCAGCATTTT
TRBV7-2,TRBJ1-1,many,TRBD1,CASRVTGASTEAFF,TGTGCCAGCAGAGTAACAGGGGCGAGCACTGAAGCTTTCTTT
TRBV5-1,TRBJ2-3,many,.,CASSSSGNTDTQYF,TGCGCCAGCAGCTCGTCAGGTAACACAGATACGCAGTATTTT
TRBV6-6,TRBJ2-5,many,.,CASTLGGVGLETQYF,TGTGCCAGCACTTTAGGGGGGGTGGGGCTAGAGACCCAGTACTTC
TRBV7-6,TRBJ1-6,many,.,CASSVATIGSPLHF,TGTGCCAGCAGCGTCGCTACCATCGGTTCACCCCTCCACTTT